The clone carrying this T cell receptor (beta chain) has only a few counts. Its antigen is undetermined. This specimen comes from a study of T cells in Graves' hyperthyroidism and ophthalmopathy. Study-level information: Peripheral blood was secured at the point of initial diagnosis, before any treatment. The study's findings and limits: Most clonotypes expanded in thyroid above 0.001 were likewise present in blood. Ophthalmopathy and stable hyperthyroidism were separated by a 13 V-J model.

Germline values: CDR1 DFQATT, CDR2 SNEGSKA (reference sequence). V lost 5 bases and J 6 bases, leaving 20 bases between the germline ends. CDR3 length: 14 amino acids. RNA transcripts gave rise to amplified TCR beta CDR3 regions. A set of HTBI primers served as the primers for a first-round RT-PCR of the TCR CDR3. TCRdb used MiXCR to reprocess the multiplex PCR reads, holding one entry per CDR3 protein. The sample carries 650,000 to 700,000 distinct CDR3 sequences, roughly a sixth recorded once. Sample: blood. The sequence was obtained from a man aged 50 or older with Graves' hyperthyroidism. V and J are TRBV20-1 and TRBJ2-7; D unresolved. DNA of the CDR3: TGCAGTGCTTGCTCCGAGCGAAACCGGGCCGAGCAGTACTTC. As protein: CSACSERNRAEQYF.